A selection of T cell receptor beta chains follows, all from one sample in a study of CD8 T cells in ankylosing spondylitis. Each CDR3 protein is one row after TCRdb ran MiXCR on the 5' RACE reads. Of roughly 100,000 distinct CDR3 sequences listed, almost 8.5% are singletons. The sample taken for sequencing was blood, either unsorted or a sorted T cell fraction (not recorded which). The receptors originated from a male donor with ankylosing spondylitis or in good health (not recorded which). Both conserved end residues are part of each CDR3. D genes are given only for firm matches. The size of a clone is reported for some rows only, either as once, few or many, or as a class for expanded clones.

>TRBJ2-7|many|TRBV30|-
CAWSQGAYEQYF
TGTGCCTGGAGTCAGGGCGCCTACGAGCAGTACTTC
>TRBJ2-5|many|TRBV6-5|-
CASSYVGAGAETQYF
TGTGCCAGCAGTTACGTTGGGGCGGGTGCCGAGACCCAGTACTTC
>TRBJ2-1|many|TRBV5-5|-
CASSLTLSSSYNEQFF
TGTGCCAGCAGCTTGACATTAAGTAGCTCCTACAATGAGCAGTTCTTC
>TRBJ2-2|many|TRBV4-3|TRBD2
CASSQDLTGGHTGELFF
TGCGCCAGCAGCCAAGATCTTACGGGGGGTCACACCGGGGAGCTGTTTTTT
>TRBJ2-2|many|TRBV7-7|-
CASSTNEDTGELFF
TGTGCTAGCAGCACGAATGAGGACACCGGGGAGCTGTTTTTT
>TRBJ2-1|many|TRBV5-1|TRBD2
CASSFSFGRADNEQFF
TGCGCCAGCAGCTTCTCCTTTGGGAGGGCCGATAATGAGCAGTTCTTC
>TRBJ2-7|few|TRBV7-9|-
CASSPSRSSYEQYF
TGTGCCAGCAGCCCTAGTAGGAGCTCCTACGAGCAGTACTTC
>TRBJ2-1|-|TRBV10-3|TRBD2
CAIRGETSGRFSSYNEQFF
TGTGCCATCAGGGGAGAGACTAGCGGGAGGTTTAGCTCCTACAATGAGCAGTTCTTC
>TRBJ1-1|many|TRBV5-1|-
CAACLGGRSTEAFF
TGCGCCGCATGTCTAGGGGGGAGGAGCACTGAAGCTTTCTTT
>TRBJ1-2|many|TRBV7-9|TRBD1
CASSPRTGDGGDGYTF
TGTGCCAGCAGCCCCCGGACAGGGGATGGTGGTGATGGCTACACCTTC
>TRBJ1-1|-|TRBV7-2|-
CASSQDGGLTEAFF
TGTGCCAGCAGCCAGGATGGAGGGCTCACTGAAGCTTTCTTT
>TRBJ2-3|many|TRBV12-3/TRBV12-4|-
CASSPLNTDTQYF
TGTGCCAGCAGCCCCCTGAACACAGATACGCAGTATTTT
>TRBJ2-1|many|TRBV7-9|-
CASSAYPYNEQFF
TGTGCCAGCAGCGCCTATCCCTACAATGAGCAGTTCTTC
>TRBJ2-1|many|TRBV5-1|TRBD2
CASSSSPGGEQFF
TGCGCCAGCAGCTCCTCACCGGGGGGGGAGCAGTTCTTC
>TRBJ2-3|many|TRBV12-3/TRBV12-4|-
CASTLGTDTQYF
TGTGCCAGCACCCTAGGCACAGATACGCAGTATTTT
>TRBJ2-2|many|TRBV2|-
CASSVWGNTGELFF
TGTGCCAGCAGTGTTTGGGGCAACACCGGGGAGCTGTTTTTT
>TRBJ1-1|many|TRBV7-2|TRBD1
CASSPDRVVGNTEAFF
TGTGCCAGCAGTCCGGACAGGGTTGTGGGGAACACTGAAGCTTTCTTT
>TRBJ2-1|many|TRBV20-1|TRBD2
CSARATRGGPYNEQFF
TGCAGTGCTAGAGCGACCCGGGGGGGCCCCTACAATGAGCAGTTCTTC
>TRBJ2-7|many|TRBV10-3|TRBD2
CAISGLGYEQYF
TGTGCCATCTCGGGACTAGGCTACGAGCAGTACTTC
>TRBJ1-5|many|TRBV30|-
CAWSVGGVGPQHF
TGTGCCTGGAGTGTTGGGGGTGTGGGGCCCCAGCATTTT
>TRBJ2-2|many|TRBV11-2|TRBD1
CASSLGTGGILANTGELFF
TGTGCCAGCAGCCTCGGGACAGGGGGAATACTAGCGAACACCGGGGAGCTGTTTTTT
>TRBJ2-1|many|TRBV18|-
CASSPQVGANEQFF
TGTGCCAGCTCACCACAGGTCGGGGCCAATGAGCAGTTCTTC
>TRBJ1-6|many|TRBV6-1|TRBD1
CASSPTGTGNSPLHF
TGTGCCAGCAGTCCTACCGGGACAGGGAATTCACCCCTCCACTTT
>TRBJ2-1|many|TRBV6-2/TRBV6-3|-
CASRKAVAVREFF
TGTGCCAGCAGAAAGGCAGTGGCGGTCAGGGAGTTCTTC
>TRBJ2-7|many|TRBV7-9|-
CASSQNRDFYEQYF
TGTGCCAGCAGCCAGAACCGGGACTTCTACGAGCAGTACTTC
>TRBJ2-7|many|TRBV29-1|-
CSVKMGVNSYEQYF
TGCAGCGTTAAGATGGGGGTAAACTCCTACGAGCAGTACTTC
>TRBJ2-3|many|TRBV7-2|-
CASSPLTGGTDTQYF
TGTGCCAGCAGCCCCTTGACAGGAGGCACAGATACGCAGTATTTT
>TRBJ2-1|many|TRBV5-1|-
CASSLGDWRNEQFF
TGCGCCAGCAGCTTGGGGGACTGGCGCAATGAGCAGTTCTTC
>TRBJ2-2|many|TRBV5-1|-
CASQGWSGTTNTGELFF
TGCGCCAGCCAGGGATGGAGCGGAACTACGAACACCGGGGAGCTGTTTTTT
>TRBJ2-1|many|TRBV18|-
CASSPGYEQFF
TGTGCCAGCTCACCCGGCTATGAGCAGTTCTTC
>TRBJ2-2|-|TRBV15|-
CATSTRGVYLNTGELFF
TGTGCCACCAGCACGCGAGGGGTTTATCTGAACACCGGGGAGCTGTTTTTT
>TRBJ2-3|many|TRBV6-2/TRBV6-3|-
CASSSLIDTQYF
TGTGCCAGCAGTTCCCTGATAGATACGCAGTATTTT
>TRBJ2-7|many|TRBV20-1|TRBD1
CSATPRAQGAYEQYF
TGCAGTGCAACCCCCCGGGCCCAGGGGGCCTACGAGCAGTACTTC
>TRBJ2-2|many|TRBV11-2|TRBD2
CASSIGRLAANTGELFF
TGTGCCAGCAGCATAGGGAGACTAGCGGCGAACACCGGGGAGCTGTTTTTT
>TRBJ2-2|many|TRBV29-1|-
CSVAGTGELFF
TGCAGCGTTGCAGGGACCGGGGAGCTGTTTTTT
>TRBJ1-2|many|TRBV29-1|-
CSVEVGRYYGYTF
TGCAGCGTTGAGGTCGGACGATACTATGGCTACACCTTC
>TRBJ2-2|many|TRBV24-1|TRBD1
CATSDPGQGAGGELFF
TGTGCCACCAGTGATCCGGGACAGGGGGCAGGCGGGGAGCTGTTTTTT
>TRBJ1-2|many|TRBV6-1|-
CASSRSDGYGYTF
TGTGCCAGCAGTCGCTCCGACGGCTATGGCTACACCTTC
>TRBJ2-2|many|TRBV12-3/TRBV12-4|-
CASSFIVGGMTGELFF
TGTGCCAGCAGTTTTATCGTCGGAGGAATGACCGGGGAGCTGTTTTTT
>TRBJ2-7|many|TRBV7-9|-
CASSLSTGPYEQYF
TGTGCCAGCAGCTTATCAACAGGGCCCTACGAGCAGTACTTC
>TRBJ2-6|many|TRBV5-1|-
CASSPQGQAGANVLTF
TGCGCCAGCAGCCCCCAGGGGCAAGCAGGGGCCAACGTCCTGACTTTC
>TRBJ2-7|many|TRBV10-2|-
CASSESEAVLNYEQYF
TGCGCCAGCAGTGAATCGGAGGCAGTCCTCAACTACGAGCAGTACTTC
>TRBJ2-7|many|TRBV14|TRBD2
CSSSQDRKREGLFYEQYF
TGTTCCAGCAGCCAAGATCGGAAGCGGGAGGGCCTATTCTACGAGCAGTACTTC
>TRBJ2-3|many|TRBV7-6|TRBD2
CASSAGLAGGTDTQYF
TGTGCCAGCAGCGCGGGACTAGCGGGGGGGACAGATACGCAGTATTTT
>TRBJ1-5|-|TRBV4-2|-
CASSQVGGISNQPQHF
TGTGCCAGCAGCCAAGTTGGGGGGATTAGCAATCAGCCCCAGCATTTT
>TRBJ2-1|many|TRBV25-1|-
CASSEWGQSLRQFF
TGTGCCAGCAGTGAATGGGGGCAAAGTCTACGCCAGTTCTTC
>TRBJ2-7|few|TRBV7-2|-
CASTIQDSSYEQYF
TGTGCCAGCACCATACAGGATAGCTCCTACGAGCAGTACTTC
>TRBJ2-7|many|TRBV12-3/TRBV12-4|TRBD2
CASSLTSGAYGQYF
TGTGCCAGCAGTTTAACTAGCGGGGCCTACGGGCAGTACTTC
>TRBJ1-6|many|TRBV19|-
CASSIASLDSPLHF
TGTGCCAGTAGTATAGCCTCGTTGGATTCACCCCTCCACTTT
>TRBJ2-5|many|TRBV20-1|-
CSARQDQETQYF
TGCAGTGCTAGACAGGACCAAGAGACCCAGTACTTC
>TRBJ2-2|many|TRBV6-5|-
CASGDNTGELFF
TGTGCCAGCGGGGACAACACCGGGGAGCTGTTTTTT
>TRBJ2-7|many|TRBV11-2|-
CASSLVSYEQYF
TGTGCCAGCAGCTTAGTCAGCTACGAGCAGTACTTC
>TRBJ1-2|medium-sized|TRBV28|TRBD1
CASSLGRGYGYTF
TGTGCCAGCAGTTTGGGCAGGGGGTATGGCTACACCTTC
>TRBJ2-1|many|TRBV18|-
CASSPMASYNEQFF
TGTGCCAGCTCTCCGATGGCATCCTACAATGAGCAGTTCTTC